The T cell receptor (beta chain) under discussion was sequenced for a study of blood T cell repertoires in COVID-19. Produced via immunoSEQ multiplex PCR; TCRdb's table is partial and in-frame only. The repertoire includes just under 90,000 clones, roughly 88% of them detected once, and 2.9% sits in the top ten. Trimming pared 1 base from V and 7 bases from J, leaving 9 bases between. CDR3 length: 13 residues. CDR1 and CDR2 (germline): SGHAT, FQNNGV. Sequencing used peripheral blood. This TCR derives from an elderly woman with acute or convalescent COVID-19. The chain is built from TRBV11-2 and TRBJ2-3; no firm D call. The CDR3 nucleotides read TGTGCCAGCAGCTTAGTAGTTCTGAATACGCAGTATTTT. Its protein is CASSLVVLNTQYF.